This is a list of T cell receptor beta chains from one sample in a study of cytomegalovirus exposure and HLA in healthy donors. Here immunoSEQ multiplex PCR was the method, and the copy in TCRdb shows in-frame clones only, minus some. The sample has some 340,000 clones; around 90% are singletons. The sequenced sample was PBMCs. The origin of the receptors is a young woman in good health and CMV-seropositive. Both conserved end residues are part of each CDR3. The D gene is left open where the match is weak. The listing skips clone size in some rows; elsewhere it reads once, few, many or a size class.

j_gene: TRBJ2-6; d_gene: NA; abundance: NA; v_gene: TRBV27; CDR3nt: TGTGCCAGCAGTTTATTGGGAAAAGGATACTCTGGGGCCAACGTCCTGACTTTC; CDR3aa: CASSLLGKGYSGANVLTF
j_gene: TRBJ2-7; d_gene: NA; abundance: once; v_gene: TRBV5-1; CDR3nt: TGCGCCAGCAGCTTGGCTGCCTCCTACGAGCAGTACTTC; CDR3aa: CASSLAASYEQYF
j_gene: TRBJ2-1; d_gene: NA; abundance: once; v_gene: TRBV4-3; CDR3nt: TGCGCCAGCAGCTTAGAGAATGAGCAGTTCTTC; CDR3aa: CASSLENEQFF
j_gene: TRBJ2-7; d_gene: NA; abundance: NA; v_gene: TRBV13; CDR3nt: TGTGCCAGCAGCTTGGGGATAAGTACCTACGAGCAGTACTTC; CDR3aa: CASSLGISTYEQYF
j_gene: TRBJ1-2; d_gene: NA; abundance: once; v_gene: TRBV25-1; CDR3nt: TGTGCCAGCAGTGAATGGGCAGGGCACTATGGCTACACCTTC; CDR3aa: CASSEWAGHYGYTF
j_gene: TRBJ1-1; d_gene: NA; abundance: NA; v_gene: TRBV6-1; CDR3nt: TGTGCCAGCAGCGGACAGCGATACACTGAAGCTTTCTTT; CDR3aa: CASSGQRYTEAFF
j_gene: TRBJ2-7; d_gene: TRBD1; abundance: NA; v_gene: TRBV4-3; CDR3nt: TGCGCCAGCAGCACCCGGACAGGGGGACCCTACGAGCAGTACTTC; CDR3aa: CASSTRTGGPYEQYF
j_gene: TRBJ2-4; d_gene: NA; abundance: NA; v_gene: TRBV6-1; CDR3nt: TGTGCCAGCAGTGAAGCGGGACCTAGTAAGTTC; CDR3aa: CASSEAGPSKF
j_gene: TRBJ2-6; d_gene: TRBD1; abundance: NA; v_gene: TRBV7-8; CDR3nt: TGTGCCAGCAGCCTACGACAGGGGCGCTCTGGGGCCAACGTCCTGACTTTC; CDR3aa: CASSLRQGRSGANVLTF
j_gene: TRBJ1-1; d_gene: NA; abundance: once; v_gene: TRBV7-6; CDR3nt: TGTGCCAGCAGCTTAGCCTCCGGGTTCGACACTGAAGCTTTCTTT; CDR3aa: CASSLASGFDTEAFF
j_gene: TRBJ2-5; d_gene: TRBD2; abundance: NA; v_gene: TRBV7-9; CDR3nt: TGTGCCAGCAGCTTACAGATTAGCGGGATTCCCCAAGAGACCCAGTACTTC; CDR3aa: CASSLQISGIPQETQYF
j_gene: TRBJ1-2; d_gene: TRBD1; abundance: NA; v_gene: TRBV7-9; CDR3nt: TGTGCCAGCAGCTTAGCGCTTGGACAGGGTGTTGACGGCTACACCTTC; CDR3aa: CASSLALGQGVDGYTF
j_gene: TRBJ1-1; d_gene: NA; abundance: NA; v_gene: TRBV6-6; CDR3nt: TGTGCCAGCAGTTTACGACAAGACTACACTGAAGCTTTCTTT; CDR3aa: CASSLRQDYTEAFF
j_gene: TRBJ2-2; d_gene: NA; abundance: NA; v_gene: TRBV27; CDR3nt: TGTGCCAGCAGTTCGCAGTATGCGTATACCGCGAACACCGGGGAGCTGTTTTTT; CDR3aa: CASSSQYAYTANTGELFF
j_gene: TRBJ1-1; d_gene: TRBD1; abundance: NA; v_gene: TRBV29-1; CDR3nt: TGCAGCGTTGAATCTGGGACAGGGATGCAGGCTTTCTTT; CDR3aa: CSVESGTGMQAFF
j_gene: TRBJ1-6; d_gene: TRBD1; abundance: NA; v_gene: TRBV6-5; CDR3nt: TGTGCCAGCAGTTACCGGGGACAGACAACTAATTCACCCCTCCACTTT; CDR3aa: CASSYRGQTTNSPLHF
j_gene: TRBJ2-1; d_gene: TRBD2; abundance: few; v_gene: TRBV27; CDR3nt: TGTGCCAGCAGAATAACTAGCGGGAGGAATGAGCAGTTCTTC; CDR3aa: CASRITSGRNEQFF
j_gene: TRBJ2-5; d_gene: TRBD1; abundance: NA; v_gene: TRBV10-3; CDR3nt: TGTGCCATCAGCGGACAGGGGATGGAGACCCAGTACTTC; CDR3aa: CAISGQGMETQYF
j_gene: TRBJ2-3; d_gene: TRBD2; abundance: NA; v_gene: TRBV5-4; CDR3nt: TGTGCCAGCAGCTTGGGGGAGGGCCCGGGAGATACGCAGTATTTT; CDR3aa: CASSLGEGPGDTQYF
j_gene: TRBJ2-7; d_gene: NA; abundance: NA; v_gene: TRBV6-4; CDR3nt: TGTGCCAGCAGTGACTCGAGCGCCACCTACGAGCAGTACTTC; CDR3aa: CASSDSSATYEQYF
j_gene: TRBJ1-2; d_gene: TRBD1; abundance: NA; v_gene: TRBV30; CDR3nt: TGTGCCTGGAGCGCCACAGGGGTAGGTGGCTACACCTTC; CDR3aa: CAWSATGVGGYTF
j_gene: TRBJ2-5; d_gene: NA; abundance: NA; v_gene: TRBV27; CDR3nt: TGTGCCAGCAGTTTAGTAAGCAGACAAGAGACCCAGTACTTC; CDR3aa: CASSLVSRQETQYF
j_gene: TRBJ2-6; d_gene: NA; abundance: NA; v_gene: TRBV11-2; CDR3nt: TGTGCCAGCAGCTTAGGGTTTACGACAGCCTCTGGGGCCAACGTCCTGACTTTC; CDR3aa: CASSLGFTTASGANVLTF
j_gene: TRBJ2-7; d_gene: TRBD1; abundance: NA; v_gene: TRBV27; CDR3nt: TGTGCCAGCAGTTTTAACAGGGGCGTCGAGCAGTACTTC; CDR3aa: CASSFNRGVEQYF
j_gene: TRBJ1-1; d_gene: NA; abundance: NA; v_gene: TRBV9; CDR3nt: TGTGCCAGCAGCGTAGAATCGGAGGCCACTGAAGCTTTCTTT; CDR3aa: CASSVESEATEAFF
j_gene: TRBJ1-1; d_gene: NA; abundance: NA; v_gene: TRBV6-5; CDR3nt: TGTGCCAGCAGTTACGACCGATCAAAAAACACTGAAGCTTTCTTT; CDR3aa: CASSYDRSKNTEAFF
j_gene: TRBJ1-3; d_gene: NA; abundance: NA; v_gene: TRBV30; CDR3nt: TGTGCCTGGAGTCATTCTGGAAACACCATATATTTT; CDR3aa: CAWSHSGNTIYF
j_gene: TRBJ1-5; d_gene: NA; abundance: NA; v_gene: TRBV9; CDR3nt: TGTGCCAGCAATCGGGGAGGAGGCAATCAGCCCCAGCATTTT; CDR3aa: CASNRGGGNQPQHF
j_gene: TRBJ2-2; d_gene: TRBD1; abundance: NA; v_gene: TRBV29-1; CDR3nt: TGCGGCACACCCCTAGGGTCCGGGACAGGGCCCGGGGAGCTGTTTTTT; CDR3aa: CGTPLGSGTGPGELFF
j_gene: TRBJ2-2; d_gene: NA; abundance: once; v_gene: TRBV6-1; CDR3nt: TGTGCCAGCGCTTATGCGGGACTTGGGGAGCTGTTTTTT; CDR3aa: CASAYAGLGELFF
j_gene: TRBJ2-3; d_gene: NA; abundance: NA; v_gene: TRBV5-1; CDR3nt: TGCGCCAGCAGCTTCGGCAGTTCGATGGCAGATACGCAGTATTTT; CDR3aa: CASSFGSSMADTQYF
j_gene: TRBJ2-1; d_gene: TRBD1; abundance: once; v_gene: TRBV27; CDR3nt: TGTGCCAGCCAACCGGGACAGGGATTAAATGAGCAGTTCTTC; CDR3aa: CASQPGQGLNEQFF
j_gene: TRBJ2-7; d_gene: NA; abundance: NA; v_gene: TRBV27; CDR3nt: TGTGCCAGCAGTTTATACGCTAGTGGTCTGGGATACGAGCAGTACTTC; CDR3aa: CASSLYASGLGYEQYF
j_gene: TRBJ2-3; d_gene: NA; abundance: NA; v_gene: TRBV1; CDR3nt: TGCACCAGCAGCCAAGATCGCGCGGGAGGTACGTTTGGTGGCACAGATACGCAGTATTTT; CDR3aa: CTSSQDRAGGTFGGTDTQYF
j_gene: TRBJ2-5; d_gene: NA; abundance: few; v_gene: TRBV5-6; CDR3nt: TGTGCCAGCAGCAGAGGGACATCAGTGGCTCAAGAGACCCAGTACTTC; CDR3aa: CASSRGTSVAQETQYF
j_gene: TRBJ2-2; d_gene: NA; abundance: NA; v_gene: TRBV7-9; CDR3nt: TGTGCCAGCAGCTTATCTGCGGGAACAGAAAACACCGGGGAGCTGTTTTTT; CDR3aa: CASSLSAGTENTGELFF
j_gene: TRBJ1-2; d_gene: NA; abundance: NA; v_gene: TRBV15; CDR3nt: TGTGCCACCTCCAGTTCAGGGGATCATGGCTACACCTTC; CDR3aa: CATSSSGDHGYTF
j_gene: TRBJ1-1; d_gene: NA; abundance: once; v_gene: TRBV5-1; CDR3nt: TGCGCCAGCAGCTTGGAGGCGGACACTGAAGCTTTCTTT; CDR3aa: CASSLEADTEAFF
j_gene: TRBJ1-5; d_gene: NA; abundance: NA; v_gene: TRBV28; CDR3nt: TGTGCCAGCAGAGGTTTTTTTAGCAATCAGCCCCAGCATTTT; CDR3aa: CASRGFFSNQPQHF
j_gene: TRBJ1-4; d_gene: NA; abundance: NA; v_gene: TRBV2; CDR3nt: TGTGCCAGCAACGGTCAAACAACTAATGAAAAACTGTTTTTT; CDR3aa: CASNGQTTNEKLFF
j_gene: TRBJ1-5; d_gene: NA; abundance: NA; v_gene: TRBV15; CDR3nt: TGTGCCACCAGCAGAGGAGTTAGCAATCAGCCCCAGCATTTT; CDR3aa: CATSRGVSNQPQHF
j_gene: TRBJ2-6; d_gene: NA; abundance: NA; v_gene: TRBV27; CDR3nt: TGTGCCAGCAGTTTAGCGGGGTTCTCTGGGGCCAACGTCCTGACTTTC; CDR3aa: CASSLAGFSGANVLTF
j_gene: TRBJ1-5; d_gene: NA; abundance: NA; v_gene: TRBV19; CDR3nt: TGTGCCAGTAGCCCCGGTCGAACAATTGATCAGCCCCAGCATTTT; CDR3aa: CASSPGRTIDQPQHF
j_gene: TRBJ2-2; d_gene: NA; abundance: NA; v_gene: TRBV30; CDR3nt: TGTGCCTGGAGACTAAACAGGGTTGGGGAGCTGTTTTTT; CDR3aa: CAWRLNRVGELFF
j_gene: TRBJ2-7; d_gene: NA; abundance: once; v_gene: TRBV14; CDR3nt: TGTGCCAGCAGCCCTTTATGGCGTAGTAACGAGCAGTACTTC; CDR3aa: CASSPLWRSNEQYF
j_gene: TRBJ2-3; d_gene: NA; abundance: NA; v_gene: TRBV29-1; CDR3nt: TGCAGCGTTGTAGCGGCGGACAGCACAGATACGCAGTATTTT; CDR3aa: CSVVAADSTDTQYF
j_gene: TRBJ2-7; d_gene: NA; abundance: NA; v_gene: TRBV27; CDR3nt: TGTGCCAGCAGAAAGACGATTGGGGCCTACGAGCAGTACTTC; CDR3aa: CASRKTIGAYEQYF
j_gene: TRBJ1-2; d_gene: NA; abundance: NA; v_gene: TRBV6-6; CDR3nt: TGTGCCAGCAGTTACGTGGGGGGGACAAATGGCTACACCTTC; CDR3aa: CASSYVGGTNGYTF
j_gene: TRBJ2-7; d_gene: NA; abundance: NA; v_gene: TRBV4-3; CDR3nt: TGCGCCAGCAGCCACGCGGGTGGGGAGCAGTACTTC; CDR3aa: CASSHAGGEQYF
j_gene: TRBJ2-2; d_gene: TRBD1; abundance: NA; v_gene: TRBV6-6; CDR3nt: TGTGCCAGCACTCTTACAGGGGGCATCACCGGGGAGCTGTTTTTT; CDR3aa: CASTLTGGITGELFF
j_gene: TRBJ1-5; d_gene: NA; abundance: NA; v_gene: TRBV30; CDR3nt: TGTGCCTGGAGTGCCGGGAATCAGCCCCAGCATTTT; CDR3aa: CAWSAGNQPQHF
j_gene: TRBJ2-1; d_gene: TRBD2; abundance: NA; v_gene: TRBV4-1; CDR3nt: TGCGCCAGCAGCCAAGAGGGGACTAGCGGGGCATACAATGAGCAGTTCTTC; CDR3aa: CASSQEGTSGAYNEQFF
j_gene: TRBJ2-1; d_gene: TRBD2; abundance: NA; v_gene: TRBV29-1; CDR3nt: TGCAGCGTTGAAGAGGGTAGCGGGATGTACAATGAGCAGTTCTTC; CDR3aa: CSVEEGSGMYNEQFF